This T cell receptor (beta chain) was observed in a study of shared clonotypes between healthy human individuals. Background on the study: The plates for each donor numbered three CD4 naive, three CD4 memory, two CD8 naive and one CD8 memory.

V gave up 5 bases and J gave up 8 bases, with 13 bases separating them. Germline assignment: CDR1 SGHTA and CDR2 FQGTGA. CDR3 size: 13 residues. CD8 cells classed as naive were CD45RO-negative and positively selected for CCR7, excluding terminally differentiated effector memory CD45RA+ cells. Only in-frame clones appear in the TCRdb table, and some are missing; sequencing was by immunoSEQ multiplex PCR. The profile shows around 2,000,000 clones, just over 90% of them singletons. The clonotype was recovered from a man younger than 35 in good health. Some clones in this sample may be carry-over from other donors' samples. The specimen was naive CD8+ T cells from PBMCs. This rearrangement joins TRBV7-3 to TRBJ2-1; no reliable D call. CDR3 sequence: CASSNLVDDEQFF. In DNA, the CDR3 is TGTGCCAGCAGCAACCTAGTAGACGATGAGCAGTTCTTC.